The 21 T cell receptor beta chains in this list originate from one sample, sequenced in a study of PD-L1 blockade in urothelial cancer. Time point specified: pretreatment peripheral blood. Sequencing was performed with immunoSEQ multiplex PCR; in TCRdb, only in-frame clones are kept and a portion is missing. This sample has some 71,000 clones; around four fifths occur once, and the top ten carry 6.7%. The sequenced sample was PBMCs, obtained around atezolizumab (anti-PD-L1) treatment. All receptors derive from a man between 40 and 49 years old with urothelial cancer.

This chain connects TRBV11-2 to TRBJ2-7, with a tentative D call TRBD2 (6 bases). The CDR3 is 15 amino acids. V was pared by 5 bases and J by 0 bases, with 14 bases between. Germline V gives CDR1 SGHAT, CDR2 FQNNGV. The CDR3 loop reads CASSPGDFSSYEQYF. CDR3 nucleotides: TGTGCCAGCAGCCCCGGGGACTTTAGCTCCTACGAGCAGTACTTC. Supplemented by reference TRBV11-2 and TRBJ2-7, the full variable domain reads EAGVAQSPRYKIIEKRQSVAFWCNPISGHATLYWYQQILGQGPKLLIQFQNNGVVDDSQLPKDRFSAERLKGVDSTLKIQPAKLEDSAVYLCASSPGDFSSYEQYFGPGTRLTVT.

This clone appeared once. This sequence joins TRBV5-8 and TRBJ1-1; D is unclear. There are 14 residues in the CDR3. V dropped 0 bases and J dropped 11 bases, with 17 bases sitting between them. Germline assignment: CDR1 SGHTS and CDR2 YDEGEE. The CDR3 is CASSLGQEGSRAFF. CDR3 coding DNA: TGTGCCAGCAGCTTGGGGCAGGAGGGTAGTAGGGCTTTCTTT.

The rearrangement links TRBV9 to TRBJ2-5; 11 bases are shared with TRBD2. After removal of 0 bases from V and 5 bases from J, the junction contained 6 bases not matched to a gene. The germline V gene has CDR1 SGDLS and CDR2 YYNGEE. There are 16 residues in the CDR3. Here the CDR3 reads CASSVGLAGYGETQYF. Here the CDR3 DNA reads TGTGCCAGCAGCGTAGGACTAGCGGGATACGGGGAGACCCAGTACTTC.

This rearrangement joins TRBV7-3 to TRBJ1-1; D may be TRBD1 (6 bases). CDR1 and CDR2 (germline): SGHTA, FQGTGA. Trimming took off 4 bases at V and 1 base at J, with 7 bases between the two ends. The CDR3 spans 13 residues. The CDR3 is CASSSGQNTEAFF. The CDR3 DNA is TGTGCCAGCAGCTCGGGACAGAACACTGAAGCTTTCTTT.

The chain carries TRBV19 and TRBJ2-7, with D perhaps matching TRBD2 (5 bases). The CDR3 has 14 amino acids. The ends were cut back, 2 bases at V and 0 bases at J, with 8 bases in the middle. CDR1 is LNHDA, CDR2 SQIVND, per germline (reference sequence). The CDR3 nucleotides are TGTGCCAGTAGTATAAGCGGAAGCTCCTACGAGCAGTACTTC. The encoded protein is CASSISGSSYEQYF.

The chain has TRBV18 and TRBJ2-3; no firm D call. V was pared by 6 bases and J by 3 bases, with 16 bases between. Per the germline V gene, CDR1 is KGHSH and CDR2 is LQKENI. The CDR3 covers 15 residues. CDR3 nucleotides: TGTGCCAGCTCCCCCCCTGGTGTCGGGACAGATACGCAGTATTTT. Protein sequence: CASSPPGVGTDTQYF.

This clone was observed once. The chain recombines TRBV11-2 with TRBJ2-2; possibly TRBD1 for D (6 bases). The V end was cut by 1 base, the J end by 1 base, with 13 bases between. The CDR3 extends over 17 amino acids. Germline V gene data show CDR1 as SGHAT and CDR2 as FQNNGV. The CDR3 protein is CASSLGWGRGNTGELFF. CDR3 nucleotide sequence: TGTGCCAGCAGCTTAGGGTGGGGCAGGGGGAACACCGGGGAGCTGTTTTTT.

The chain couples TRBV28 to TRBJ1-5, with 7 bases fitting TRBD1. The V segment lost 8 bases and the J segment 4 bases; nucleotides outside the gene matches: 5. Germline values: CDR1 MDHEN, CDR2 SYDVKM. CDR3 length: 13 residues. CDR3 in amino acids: CASDRVLNQPQHF. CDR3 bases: TGTGCCAGCGACAGGGTCCTTAATCAGCCCCAGCATTTT.

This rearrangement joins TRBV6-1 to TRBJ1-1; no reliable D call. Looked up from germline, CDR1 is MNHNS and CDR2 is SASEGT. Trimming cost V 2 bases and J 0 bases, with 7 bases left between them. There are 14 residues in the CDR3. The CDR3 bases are TGTGCCAGCAGTGAAAAGTACATGAACACTGAAGCTTTCTTT. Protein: CASSEKYMNTEAFF.

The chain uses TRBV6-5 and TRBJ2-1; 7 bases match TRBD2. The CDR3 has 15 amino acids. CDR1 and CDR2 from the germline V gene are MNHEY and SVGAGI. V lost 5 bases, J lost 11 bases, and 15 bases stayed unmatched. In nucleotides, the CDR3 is TGTGCCAGCAGTAACCTAGCGGTAAAAGGGTGGAAGCAGTTCTTC. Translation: CASSNLAVKGWKQFF.

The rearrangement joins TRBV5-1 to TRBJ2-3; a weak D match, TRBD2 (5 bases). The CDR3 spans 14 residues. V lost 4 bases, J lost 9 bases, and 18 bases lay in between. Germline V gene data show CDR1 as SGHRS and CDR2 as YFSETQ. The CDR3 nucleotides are TGCGCCAGCAGCCTACCGGGATCAGTCCCCACGCAGTATTTT. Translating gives CASSLPGSVPTQYF.

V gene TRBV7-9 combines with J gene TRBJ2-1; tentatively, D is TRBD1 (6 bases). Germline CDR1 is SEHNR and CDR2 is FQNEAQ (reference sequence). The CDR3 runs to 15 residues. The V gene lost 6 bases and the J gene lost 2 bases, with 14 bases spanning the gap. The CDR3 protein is CASSLTGTTYNEQFF. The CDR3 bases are TGTGCCAGCAGTTTGACCGGGACAACCTACAATGAGCAGTTCTTC.

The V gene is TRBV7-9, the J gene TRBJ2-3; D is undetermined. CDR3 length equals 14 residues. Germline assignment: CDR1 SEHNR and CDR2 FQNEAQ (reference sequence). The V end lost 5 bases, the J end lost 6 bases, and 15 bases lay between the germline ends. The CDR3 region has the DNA TGTGCCAGCAGCCCTCCGGGTGCCCAGGATACGCAGTATTTT. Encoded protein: CASSPPGAQDTQYF.

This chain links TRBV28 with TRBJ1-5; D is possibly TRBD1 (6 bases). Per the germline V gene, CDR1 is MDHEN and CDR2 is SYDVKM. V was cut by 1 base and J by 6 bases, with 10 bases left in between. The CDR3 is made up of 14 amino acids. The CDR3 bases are TGTGCCAGCAGTTTATTAGGGGGTGGTCAGCCCCAGCATTTT. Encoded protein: CASSLLGGGQPQHF.

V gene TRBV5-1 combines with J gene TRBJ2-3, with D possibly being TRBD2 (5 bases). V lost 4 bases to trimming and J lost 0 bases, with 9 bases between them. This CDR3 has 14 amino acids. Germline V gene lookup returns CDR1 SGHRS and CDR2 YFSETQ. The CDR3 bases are TGCGCCAGCAGCCTCCGGACTAGCACAGATACGCAGTATTTT. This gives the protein CASSLRTSTDTQYF.

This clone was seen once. CDR3 DNA: TGTGCCAGCAGTGGGAGGAACACCGGGGAGCTGTTTTTT. Translation gives CASSGRNTGELFF. This rearrangement joins TRBV6-4 to TRBJ2-2; D is uncertain. The V gene's germline CDR1 is MRHNA and CDR2 SNTAGT. Trimming removed 4 bases at V and 1 base at J, with 4 bases between. The CDR3 consists of 13 residues.

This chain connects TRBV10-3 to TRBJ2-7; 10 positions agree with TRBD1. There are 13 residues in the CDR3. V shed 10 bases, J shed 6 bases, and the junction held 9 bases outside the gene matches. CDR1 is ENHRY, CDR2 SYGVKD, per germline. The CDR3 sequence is CATRQGARGEQYF. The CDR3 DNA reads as TGTGCCACAAGACAGGGGGCTAGAGGCGAGCAGTACTTC.

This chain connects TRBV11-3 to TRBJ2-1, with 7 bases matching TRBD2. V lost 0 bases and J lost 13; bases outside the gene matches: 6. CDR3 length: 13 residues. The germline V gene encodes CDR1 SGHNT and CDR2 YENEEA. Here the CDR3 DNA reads TGTGCCAGCAGCTTAGATCGTGGCGGGGGACAGTTCTTC. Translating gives CASSLDRGGGQFF.

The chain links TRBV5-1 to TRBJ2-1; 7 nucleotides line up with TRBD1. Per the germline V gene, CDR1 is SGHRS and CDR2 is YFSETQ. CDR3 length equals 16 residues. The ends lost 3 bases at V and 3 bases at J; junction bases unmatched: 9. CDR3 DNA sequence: TGCGCCAGCAGCTACCTAACAGGGGCCGGCTACAATGAGCAGTTCTTC. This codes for CASSYLTGAGYNEQFF.

The CDR3 sequence: CASSQEGTGVGEQYF. In DNA form, the CDR3 reads TGCGCCAGCAGCCAGGAGGGAACAGGGGTAGGGGAGCAGTACTTC. V usage is TRBV4-1 and J usage is TRBJ2-7; tentatively, D is TRBD1 (7 bases). This CDR3 has 15 amino acids. From germline, CDR1 is MGHRA and CDR2 YSYEKL. V lost 3 bases, J lost 7 bases, and 19 bases lay in between.

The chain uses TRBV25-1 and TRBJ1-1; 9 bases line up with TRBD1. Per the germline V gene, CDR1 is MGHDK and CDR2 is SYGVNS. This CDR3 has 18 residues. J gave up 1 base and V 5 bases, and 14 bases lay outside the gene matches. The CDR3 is CASSPPPGQGKRNTEAFF. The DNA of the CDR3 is TGTGCCAGCAGTCCTCCCCCGGGACAGGGTAAAAGGAACACTGAAGCTTTCTTT.